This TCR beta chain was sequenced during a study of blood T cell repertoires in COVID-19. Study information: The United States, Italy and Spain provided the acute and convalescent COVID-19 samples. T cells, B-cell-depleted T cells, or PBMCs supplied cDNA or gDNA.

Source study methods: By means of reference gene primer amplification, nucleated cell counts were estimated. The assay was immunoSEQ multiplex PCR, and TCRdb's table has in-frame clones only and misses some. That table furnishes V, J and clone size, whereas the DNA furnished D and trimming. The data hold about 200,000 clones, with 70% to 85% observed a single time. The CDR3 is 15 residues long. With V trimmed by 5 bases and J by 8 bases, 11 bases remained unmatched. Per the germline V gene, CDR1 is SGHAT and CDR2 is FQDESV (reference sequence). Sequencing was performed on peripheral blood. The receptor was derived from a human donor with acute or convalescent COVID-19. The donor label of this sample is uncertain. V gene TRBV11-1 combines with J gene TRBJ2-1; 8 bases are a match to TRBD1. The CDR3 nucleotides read TGTGCCAGCAGCCAACTTGACAGGGGTGTAGATGAGCAGTTCTTC. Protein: CASSQLDRGVDEQFF.